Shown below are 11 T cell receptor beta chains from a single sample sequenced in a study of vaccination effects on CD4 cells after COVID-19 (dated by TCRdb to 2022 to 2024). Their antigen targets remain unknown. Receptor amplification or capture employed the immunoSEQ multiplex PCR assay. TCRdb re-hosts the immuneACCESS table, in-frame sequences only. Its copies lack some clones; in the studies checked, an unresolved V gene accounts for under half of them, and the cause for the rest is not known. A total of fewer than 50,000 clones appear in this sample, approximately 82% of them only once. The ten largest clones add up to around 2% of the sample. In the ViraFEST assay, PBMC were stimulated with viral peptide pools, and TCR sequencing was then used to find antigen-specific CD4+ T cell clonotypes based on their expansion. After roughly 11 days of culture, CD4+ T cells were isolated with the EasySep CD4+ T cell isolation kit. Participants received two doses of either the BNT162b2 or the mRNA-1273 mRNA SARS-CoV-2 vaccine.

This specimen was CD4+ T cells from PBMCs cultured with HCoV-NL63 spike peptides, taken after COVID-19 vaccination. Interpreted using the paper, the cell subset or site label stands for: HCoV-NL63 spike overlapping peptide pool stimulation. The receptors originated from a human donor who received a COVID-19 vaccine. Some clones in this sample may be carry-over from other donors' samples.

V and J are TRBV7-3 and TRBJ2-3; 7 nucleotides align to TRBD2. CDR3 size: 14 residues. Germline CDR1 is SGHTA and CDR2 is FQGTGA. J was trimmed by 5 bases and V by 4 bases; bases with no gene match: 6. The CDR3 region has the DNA TGTGCCAGCAGCTGGGCGGGGGTTGGAGATACGCAGTATTTT. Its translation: CASSWAGVGDTQYF. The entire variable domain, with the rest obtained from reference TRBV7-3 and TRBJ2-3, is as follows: GAGVSQTPSNKVTEKGKYVELRCDPISGHTALYWYRQSLGQGPEFLIYFQGTGAADDSGLPNDRFFAVRPEGSVSTLKIQRTERGDSAVYLCASSWAGVGDTQYFGPGTRLTVL.

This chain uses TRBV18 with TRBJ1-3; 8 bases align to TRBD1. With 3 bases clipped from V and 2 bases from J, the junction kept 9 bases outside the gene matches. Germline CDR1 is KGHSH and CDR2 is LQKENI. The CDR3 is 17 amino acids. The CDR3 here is CASSPADRDRPGNTIYF. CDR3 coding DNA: TGTGCCAGCTCACCCGCTGACCGGGACAGGCCTGGAAACACCATATATTTT. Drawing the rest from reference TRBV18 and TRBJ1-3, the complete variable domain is NAGVMQNPRHLVRRRGQEARLRCSPMKGHSHVYWYRQLPEEGLKFMVYLQKENIIDESGMPKERFSAEFPKEGPSILRIQQVVRGDSAAYFCASSPADRDRPGNTIYFGEGSWLTVV.

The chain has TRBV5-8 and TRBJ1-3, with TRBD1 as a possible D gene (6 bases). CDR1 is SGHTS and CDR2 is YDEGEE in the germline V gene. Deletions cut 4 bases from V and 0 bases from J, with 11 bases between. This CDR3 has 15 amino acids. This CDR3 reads CASSLMGASGNTIYF. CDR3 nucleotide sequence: TGTGCCAGCAGCCTGATGGGGGCCTCTGGAAACACCATATATTTT.

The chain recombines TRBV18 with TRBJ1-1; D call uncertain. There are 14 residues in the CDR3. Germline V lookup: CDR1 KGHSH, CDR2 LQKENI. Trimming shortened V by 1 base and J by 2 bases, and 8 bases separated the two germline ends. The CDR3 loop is CASSPQGRNTEAFF. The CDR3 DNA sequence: TGTGCCAGCTCACCACAGGGAAGAAACACTGAAGCTTTCTTT.

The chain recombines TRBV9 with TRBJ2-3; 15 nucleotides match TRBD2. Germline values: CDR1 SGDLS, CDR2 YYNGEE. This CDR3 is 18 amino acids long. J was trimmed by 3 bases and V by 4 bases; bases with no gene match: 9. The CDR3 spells CASSPGLAGGPTTDTQYF. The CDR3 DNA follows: TGTGCCAGCAGCCCCGGACTAGCGGGGGGGCCGACGACAGATACGCAGTATTTT.

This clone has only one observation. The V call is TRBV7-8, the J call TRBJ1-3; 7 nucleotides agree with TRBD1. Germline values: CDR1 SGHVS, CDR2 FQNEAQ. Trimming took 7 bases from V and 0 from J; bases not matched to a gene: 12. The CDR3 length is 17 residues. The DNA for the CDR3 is TGTGCCAGCACTACGAATAACAGGGGTACCTCTGGAAACACCATATATTTT. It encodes CASTTNNRGTSGNTIYF.

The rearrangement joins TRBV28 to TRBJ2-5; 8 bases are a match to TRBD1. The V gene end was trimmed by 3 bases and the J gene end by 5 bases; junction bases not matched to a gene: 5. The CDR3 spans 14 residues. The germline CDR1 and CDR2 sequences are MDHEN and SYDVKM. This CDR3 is CASSFSGGTETQYF. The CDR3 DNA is TGTGCCAGCAGTTTTTCAGGGGGCACGGAGACCCAGTACTTC.

The CDR3 nucleotides are TGCGCCAGCAGTGACAGGGGGACGACCTACGAGCAGTACGTC. It is translated as CASSDRGTTYEQYV. The chain employs TRBV10-2 and TRBJ2-7, with 7 positions matching TRBD1. CDR3 length: 14 amino acids. Trimming cost V 3 bases and J 2 bases; bases outside gene matches: 4. Per germline, CDR1 WSHSY and CDR2 SAAADI.

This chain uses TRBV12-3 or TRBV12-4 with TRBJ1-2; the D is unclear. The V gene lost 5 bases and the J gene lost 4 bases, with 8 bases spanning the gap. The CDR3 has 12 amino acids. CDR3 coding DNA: TGTGCCAGCAGTCCGGGAGTCTATGGCTACACCTTC. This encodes CASSPGVYGYTF.

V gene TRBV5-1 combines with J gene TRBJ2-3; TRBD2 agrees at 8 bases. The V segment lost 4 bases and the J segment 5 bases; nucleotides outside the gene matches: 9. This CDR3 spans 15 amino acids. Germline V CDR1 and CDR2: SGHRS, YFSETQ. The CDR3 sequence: CASSIVAGRGDTQYF. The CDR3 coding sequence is TGCGCCAGCAGCATTGTAGCGGGGAGAGGAGATACGCAGTATTTT.

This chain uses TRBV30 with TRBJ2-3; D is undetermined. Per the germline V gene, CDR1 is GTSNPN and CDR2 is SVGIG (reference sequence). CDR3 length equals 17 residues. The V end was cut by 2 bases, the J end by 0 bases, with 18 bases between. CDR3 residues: CAWSPLSPRPSTDTQYF. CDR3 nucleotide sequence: TGTGCCTGGAGTCCACTGTCCCCACGACCTAGCACAGATACGCAGTATTTT.